A single sample gave rise to the 11 T cell receptor beta chains below, sequenced in a study of T cell responses to AZD1222 COVID-19 vaccine. The assay was immunoSEQ multiplex PCR, and TCRdb's table has in-frame clones only and misses some. In the table there are around 150,000 clones, 94% of which are singletons. The source material was peripheral blood, sampled on day 0 of AZD1222 vaccination. Source of these receptors: an adult in good health.

The rearrangement joins TRBV19 to TRBJ1-2; 7 nucleotides agree with TRBD1. V shed 5 bases, J shed 4 bases, and the junction held 13 bases outside the gene matches. Germline CDR1 LNHDA, CDR2 SQIVND (reference sequence). This CDR3 is 16 amino acids long. The CDR3 DNA follows: TGTGCCAGTAGTTCCCGACGGACAGGCGACACCTATGGCTACACCTTC. Its protein product is CASSSRRTGDTYGYTF.

Only a few counts were recorded for this clone. The V and J genes are TRBV7-3 and TRBJ1-3, with 9 bases aligning to TRBD1. CDR3 length equals 15 residues. CDR1 is SGHTA and CDR2 is FQGTGA in the germline V gene. The V segment lost 5 bases and the J segment 2 bases; nucleotides outside the gene matches: 4. The DNA for the CDR3 is TGTGCCAGCAGCCCCGGGACAGGGACTGGAAACACCATATATTTT. Translation: CASSPGTGTGNTIYF. The complete variable domain, with remaining parts taken from reference TRBV7-3 and TRBJ1-3, reads GAGVSQTPSNKVTEKGKYVELRCDPISGHTALYWYRQSLGQGPEFLIYFQGTGAADDSGLPNDRFFAVRPEGSVSTLKIQRTERGDSAVYLCASSPGTGTGNTIYFGEGSWLTVV.

This chain uses TRBV20-1 with TRBJ1-5; no definite D call. The length of the CDR3 is 16 residues. CDR1 is DFQATT, CDR2 SNEGSKA, per germline (reference sequence). V was shortened by 3 bases and J by 4 bases, with 19 bases between the two germline ends. CDR3 bases: TGCAGTGCTAGTCGGATGAAAGGGAGAATAAATCAGCCCCAGCATTTT. Its protein product is CSASRMKGRINQPQHF.

This chain links TRBV5-1 with TRBJ2-7; TRBD1 might be the D (5 bases). CDR1 and CDR2 (germline): SGHRS, YFSETQ. This CDR3 region has 13 residues. Trimming removed 2 bases at V and 2 bases at J, with 8 bases between. The CDR3 coding sequence is TGCGCCAGCAGCTTAGACAGAACCTACGAGCAGTACTTC. Amino acids: CASSLDRTYEQYF.

The CDR3 region is CASSSGTRRGEQYF. CDR3 nucleotides: TGTGCCAGCAGTAGTGGGACTAGGCGGGGCGAGCAGTACTTC. This sequence joins TRBV2 and TRBJ2-7, with TRBD2 matching 8 bases. Trimming took 5 bases from V and 6 from J; bases not matched to a gene: 9. CDR3 size: 14 residues. The germline V gene encodes CDR1 SNHLY and CDR2 FYNNEI.

This chain uses TRBV30 with TRBJ2-7; D is possibly TRBD1 (6 bases). Trimming left V 6 bases short and J 3 bases short, with 12 bases between. CDR1 and CDR2 from the germline V gene are GTSNPN and SVGIG (reference sequence). This CDR3 has 12 amino acids. In nucleotides, the CDR3 is TGTGCCTGTGCCCCGACAGGCTACGAGCAGTACTTC. Its translation is CACAPTGYEQYF.

The DNA of the CDR3 is TGTGCCAGCACCTACCAGGGACAGAATGGCTACACCTTC. Its translation: CASTYQGQNGYTF. J is TRBJ1-2 and V is TRBV12-3 or TRBV12-4; 7 bases map to TRBD1. After removal of 7 bases from V and 6 bases from J, the junction contained 8 bases not matched to a gene. CDR3 length equals 13 residues.

The chain links TRBV28 to TRBJ1-5; no firm D call. This CDR3 has 11 amino acids. The germline V gene encodes CDR1 MDHEN and CDR2 SYDVKM. V shed 5 bases and J shed 3 bases, with 2 bases lying between them. Here the CDR3 reads CASSINQPQHF. The CDR3 DNA follows: TGTGCCAGCAGTATCAATCAGCCCCAGCATTTT.

This CDR3 is CASSPPPGQGVYEQYF. Here the CDR3 DNA reads TGTGCCAGCAGTCCACCTCCGGGACAGGGGGTCTACGAGCAGTACTTC. The V gene is TRBV4-2, the J gene TRBJ2-7; 11 bases are shared with TRBD1. The CDR3 has 16 residues. The germline V gene has CDR1 LGHNA and CDR2 YNFKEQ. With V trimmed by 6 bases and J by 3 bases, 10 bases remained unmatched.

J is TRBJ2-1 and V is TRBV5-5; TRBD2 matches at 14 bases. The CDR3 is 15 amino acids. The V and J ends lost 0 bases and 10 bases, in that order; junction bases with no gene match: 3. Germline lookup yields CDR1 SGHKS and CDR2 YYEKEE (reference sequence). CDR3 in DNA: TGTGCCAGCAGCTTGGGGGGACTAGCGGGAGAGGAGCAGTTCTTC. This sequence encodes CASSLGGLAGEEQFF.

The CDR3 loop reads CASSQVTKGQGGEQYF. The CDR3 nucleotides are TGTGCCAGCTCACAAGTAACCAAAGGTCAGGGAGGCGAGCAGTACTTC. The chain has TRBV18 and TRBJ2-7, with D perhaps matching TRBD2 (6 bases). CDR3 size: 16 residues. The V and J ends lost 4 bases and 6 bases respectively, with 22 bases between them. Germline CDR1 is KGHSH and CDR2 is LQKENI.